The 17 T cell receptor beta chains given below trace back to one sample, sequenced in a study of T-cell reconstitution after alpha-beta-depleted transplantation in children. A TCRbeta library incorporating unique molecular identifiers was prepared. Each CDR3 protein is one row after TCRdb ran MiXCR on the PCR reads. This sample carries around 530,000 distinct CDR3 sequences, over 25% of them seen once, and the ten largest clones take 2% to 3%. The starting material was PBMCs from the stem cell graft donor, obtained from the stem cell graft. The receptors were gathered from a human donor who donated a stem cell graft to a child with aplastic anemia.

The chain employs TRBV9 and TRBJ2-3; D ambiguous. From germline, CDR1 is SGDLS and CDR2 YYNGEE. This CDR3 has 12 amino acids. The germline V and J ends were trimmed by 4 bases and 10 bases, with 13 bases remaining between them. The CDR3: CASSLEKQAQYF. The CDR3 DNA sequence: TGTGCCAGCAGCCTAGAAAAGCAGGCGCAGTATTTT.

The V gene is TRBV4-3, the J gene TRBJ2-1; TRBD2 matches 16 bases. The CDR3 consists of 16 residues. Germline CDR1 reads LGHNA; CDR2 reads YSLEER. Trimming removed 3 bases from V and 9 bases from J; junction bases left unmatched: 5. The CDR3 reads CASSQGTSGRGGEQFF. For the CDR3, the DNA is TGCGCCAGCAGCCAGGGGACTAGCGGGAGGGGGGGTGAGCAGTTCTTC.

This clonotype turned up a few times. The chain couples TRBV20-1 to TRBJ1-5, with D possibly matching TRBD1 (5 bases). V was shortened by 7 bases and J by 5 bases, with 21 bases between the two germline ends. Germline V gives CDR1 DFQATT, CDR2 SNEGSKA (reference sequence). This CDR3 contains 15 residues. CDR3 region: CSGGDAGEPHQPQHF. In DNA, the CDR3 is TGCAGTGGGGGGGACGCGGGGGAGCCCCATCAGCCCCAGCATTTT.

The CDR3 sequence: CTSGPGQRTSGEQYV. DNA for the CDR3: TGCACCAGCGGTCCTGGTCAGCGGACCTCTGGCGAGCAGTACGTC. The chain joins TRBV1 to TRBJ2-7; TRBD2 reflects the table's D call only, with no check against the DNA. TRBV1 is annotated as a pseudogene. CDR3 length: 15 amino acids.

The chain joins TRBV5-5 to TRBJ2-7, with 7 bases identical to TRBD2. This CDR3 region has 15 residues. Germline loops: CDR1 SGHKS, CDR2 YYEKEE (reference sequence). Unmatched junction bases numbered 7, after V lost 2 bases and J lost 2 bases. CDR3 residues: CASSFFAGDPYEQYF. DNA of the CDR3: TGTGCCAGCAGCTTCTTTGCGGGAGACCCCTACGAGCAGTACTTC.

This chain uses TRBV29-1 with TRBJ1-2; weak D call: TRBD1 (5 bases). From germline, CDR1 is SQVTM and CDR2 ANQGSEA. V dropped 4 bases and J dropped 1 base, with 13 bases sitting between them. CDR3 size: 14 residues. The chain's CDR3 is CSVVLLGGNYGYTF. CDR3 in DNA: TGCAGCGTTGTATTGTTGGGGGGTAACTATGGCTACACCTTC.

The chain has TRBV5-6 and TRBJ1-1; TRBD1 matches at 10 bases. J lost 4 bases, V lost 3 bases, and 6 bases had no gene match. CDR1 SGHDT and CDR2 YYEEEE come from the germline V gene. CDR3 length: 15 residues. In nucleotides, the CDR3 is TGTGCCAGCAGCTCGACAGGGGGCCGGGGCACTGAAGCTTTCTTT. Protein product: CASSSTGGRGTEAFF.

The CDR3 sequence is CASSERVAVQETQYF. In nucleotides, the CDR3 is TGTGCCAGCAGCGAGAGGGTAGCGGTCCAAGAGACCCAGTACTTC. J is TRBJ2-5 and V is TRBV11-2, with D possibly being TRBD2 (6 bases). The V end was cut by 5 bases, the J end by 1 base, with 14 bases between. Germline-derived CDR1 and CDR2 are SGHAT and FQNNGV. The CDR3 is 15 residues long.

The CDR3 bases are TGTGCCAGCAGCCTCACCCCGACAGGGAGCAACACTGAAGCTTTCTTT. This translates into CASSLTPTGSNTEAFF. This chain uses TRBV6-1 with TRBJ1-1; 7 bases align to TRBD1. The CDR3 totals 16 residues. V lost 6 bases and J lost 2; bases outside the gene matches: 12. Germline CDR1 reads MNHNS; CDR2 reads SASEGT.

This chain uses TRBV20-1 with TRBJ1-4, with 10 nucleotides matching TRBD1. Trimming cost V 3 bases and J 7 bases; bases outside gene matches: 8. The CDR3 runs to 15 residues. Germline V gives CDR1 DFQATT, CDR2 SNEGSKA (reference sequence). Written as DNA, the CDR3 is TGCAGTGCTAGGCCCGGGACAGGGGCCAGTGAAAAACTGTTTTTT. It encodes CSARPGTGASEKLFF.

This clonotype was counted many times. The chain joins TRBV29-1 to TRBJ1-1; no firm D call. The CDR3 has 15 amino acids. Trimming removed 6 bases from V and 4 bases from J, with 21 bases in between. Germline loops: CDR1 SQVTM, CDR2 ANQGSEA. CDR3 protein: CSVNGEAGLGTEAFF. CDR3 bases: TGCAGCGTCAATGGAGAGGCAGGCTTGGGCACTGAAGCTTTCTTT.

Here the CDR3 DNA reads TGCGCCAGCAGCTTCGGGGGAAGAGGAGAGACCCAGTACTTC. Protein product: CASSFGGRGETQYF. This chain uses TRBV5-1 with TRBJ2-5; a weak D match, TRBD2 (6 bases). The V and J ends lost 2 bases and 4 bases respectively, with 12 bases between them. Germline-derived CDR1 and CDR2 are SGHRS and YFSETQ. The CDR3 loop spans 14 amino acids.

The chain joins TRBV7-9 to TRBJ2-3; TRBD2 aligns across 8 bases. Germline CDR1 is SEHNR and CDR2 is FQNEAQ (reference sequence). There are 16 residues in the CDR3. The V segment lost 3 bases and the J segment 2 bases; nucleotides outside the gene matches: 7. CDR3 DNA: TGTGCCAGCAGCTTTTTGCTAGCGGGCCCCACAGATACGCAGTATTTT. Amino acids: CASSFLLAGPTDTQYF.

This clonotype has more than one count but fewer than ten. The V gene is TRBV11-2, the J gene TRBJ1-3; TRBD1 is a possible D gene (6 bases). Germline V CDR1 and CDR2: SGHAT, FQNNGV. V was pared by 1 base and J by 0 bases, with 13 bases between. The CDR3 has 17 residues. CDR3 DNA: TGTGCCAGCAGCTTAGTCCCGGGACAAATCTCTGGAAACACCATATATTTT. Amino acids: CASSLVPGQISGNTIYF.

The rearrangement joins TRBV20-1 to TRBJ2-1; D uncertain. Trimming removed 5 bases at V and 5 bases at J, with 10 bases between. The germline V gene encodes CDR1 DFQATT and CDR2 SNEGSKA (reference sequence). This CDR3 contains 12 residues. This CDR3 reads CSAARPNNEQFF. The CDR3 region has the DNA TGCAGTGCTGCCCGACCCAACAATGAGCAGTTCTTC.

The V and J genes are TRBV28 and TRBJ2-7; TRBD2 might be the D (5 bases). Trimming pared 6 bases from V and 6 bases from J, leaving 18 bases between. The CDR3 is 14 residues long. Germline lookup yields CDR1 MDHEN and CDR2 SYDVKM. The CDR3 DNA reads as TGTGCCAGCAGCTTGCTTGAGGGAAAGGGCGAGCAGTACTTC. Translated, it gives CASSLLEGKGEQYF.

The chain recombines TRBV5-1 with TRBJ2-3; no clear D. This CDR3 has 14 residues. Germline V gene lookup returns CDR1 SGHRS and CDR2 YFSETQ. V was clipped by 1 base and J by 2 bases, with 8 bases between them. The CDR3 DNA sequence: TGCGCCAGCAGCTTGCGATATGCCACAGATACGCAGTATTTT. Translating gives CASSLRYATDTQYF.